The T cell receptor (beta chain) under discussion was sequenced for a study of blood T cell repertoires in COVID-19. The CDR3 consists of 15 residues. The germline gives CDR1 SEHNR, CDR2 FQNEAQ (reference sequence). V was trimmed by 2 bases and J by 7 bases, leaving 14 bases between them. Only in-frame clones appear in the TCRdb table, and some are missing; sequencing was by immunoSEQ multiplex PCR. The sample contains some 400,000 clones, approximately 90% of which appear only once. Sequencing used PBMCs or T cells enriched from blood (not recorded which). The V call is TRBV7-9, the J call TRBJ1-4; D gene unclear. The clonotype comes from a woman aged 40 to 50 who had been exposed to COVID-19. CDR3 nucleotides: TGTGCCAGCAGCTTAAGTACTTCTAATGGTGAAAAACTGTTTTTT. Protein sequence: CASSLSTSNGEKLFF.